The 22 T cell receptor beta chains below come from one sample, sequenced in a study of blood T cell repertoires in COVID-19. Clones were sequenced by immunoSEQ multiplex PCR, and TCRdb holds only the in-frame ones, with some missing. There are some 190,000 clones in the sample; around 83% occur only once, and 4.5% to 5% lies in the top ten. Sequencing input: peripheral blood. These receptors were collected from a woman of 80 years or more with acute or convalescent COVID-19.

The V gene is TRBV9, the J gene TRBJ1-1; no clear D. Germline assignment: CDR1 SGDLS and CDR2 YYNGEE. CDR3 length: 14 amino acids. The V gene lost 4 bases and the J gene lost 7 bases, with 17 bases spanning the gap. The CDR3 DNA reads as TGTGCCAGCAGCCCTAGGCCCCAGTTGATTGAAGCTTTCTTT. Translated: CASSPRPQLIEAFF.

The V gene is TRBV10-3, the J gene TRBJ1-2; D is unclear. The CDR3 has 12 amino acids. V was clipped by 5 bases and J by 7 bases, with 11 bases between them. CDR1 is ENHRY, CDR2 SYGVKD, per germline. For the CDR3, the DNA is TGTGCCATCAGTACAAGGGAGACTGGCTACACCTTC. This codes for CAISTRETGYTF.

The V and J genes are TRBV12-2 and TRBJ2-7; the D call in the table, TRBD1, was not verified against the DNA. TRBV12-2 is tagged as a pseudogene. The length of the CDR3 is 18 residues. The chain's CDR3 is CASRSTFSRDREGYEQYF. CDR3 coding DNA: TGTGCAAGTCGCTCCACATTTTCCCGGGACAGGGAGGGATACGAGCAGTACTTC.

This chain uses TRBV5-1 with TRBJ2-2; maybe TRBD2 (5 bases). Germline V gene sequence: CDR1 SGHRS, CDR2 YFSETQ. This CDR3 comprises 14 residues. V lost 3 bases and J 3 bases, leaving 9 bases between the germline ends. The CDR3 spells CASSSRADTGELFF. CDR3 DNA sequence: TGCGCCAGCAGCTCACGAGCGGACACCGGGGAGCTGTTTTTT.

CDR3 DNA sequence: TGCGCCAGCAGCCGTGTAGGGGGGGCTTTTGGTGAAAAACTGTTTTTT. Amino acids: CASSRVGGAFGEKLFF. The chain combines TRBV5-1 with TRBJ1-4; D possibly corresponds to TRBD1 (6 bases). Trimming removed 4 bases at V and 7 bases at J, with 20 bases between. The CDR3 is 16 amino acids. The V gene's germline CDR1 is SGHRS and CDR2 YFSETQ.

This sequence joins TRBV15 and TRBJ1-5; D not certain. The V end was cut by 5 bases, the J end by 4 bases, with 9 bases between. The CDR3 is 13 amino acids. Per the germline V gene, CDR1 is LNHNV and CDR2 is YYDKDF (reference sequence). CDR3 region: CATSFQVNQPQHF. Here the CDR3 DNA reads TGTGCCACCAGCTTCCAGGTTAATCAGCCCCAGCATTTT.

The chain is built from TRBV18 and TRBJ2-1, with TRBD2 matching over 9 bases. Germline CDR1 KGHSH, CDR2 LQKENI. The CDR3 runs 16 residues. Trimming took 3 bases from V and 6 from J; bases not matched to a gene: 9. The CDR3 DNA sequence: TGTGCCAGCTCACCTCCCGGGGCGGGAGGGCTCAATGAGCAGTTCTTC. Protein product: CASSPPGAGGLNEQFF. Using reference TRBV18 and TRBJ2-1 for the parts outside the CDR3, the full variable domain is NAGVMQNPRHLVRRRGQEARLRCSPMKGHSHVYWYRQLPEEGLKFMVYLQKENIIDESGMPKERFSAEFPKEGPSILRIQQVVRGDSAAYFCASSPPGAGGLNEQFFGPGTRLTVL.

Only a few counts were recorded for this clone. The chain carries TRBV6-5 and TRBJ1-1; 8 nucleotides agree with TRBD1. The V gene end was trimmed by 9 bases and the J gene end by 1 base; junction bases not matched to a gene: 4. Germline loops: CDR1 MNHEY, CDR2 SVGAGI. This CDR3 has 13 amino acids. CDR3 nucleotides: TGTGCCAGTACAGACAGGGGGAACACTGAAGCTTTCTTT. Its translation is CASTDRGNTEAFF.

The sample holds a few counts of this clone. V gene TRBV15 combines with J gene TRBJ1-5; 7 bases fit TRBD1. Unmatched junction bases numbered 6, after V lost 6 bases and J lost 4 bases. CDR3 length: 14 amino acids. Germline CDR1 reads LNHNV; CDR2 reads YYDKDF (reference sequence). The CDR3 DNA sequence: TGTGCCACCAGTATGGACAGGTCGAATCAGCCCCAGCATTTT. Translation: CATSMDRSNQPQHF.

The rearrangement links TRBV3-1 (or the pseudogene TRBV3-2) to TRBJ1-1; 9 bases match TRBD1. CDR3 length: 14 residues. Trimming cost V 3 bases and J 4 bases; bases outside gene matches: 3. Germline CDR1 LGHDT, CDR2 YNNKEL (reference sequence). The CDR3 DNA sequence: TGTGCCAGCAGCCATGAGACAGGGGGCACTGAAGCTTTCTTT. Translated, it gives CASSHETGGTEAFF.

The rearrangement links TRBV7-2 to TRBJ2-7; TRBD1 matches at 10 bases. The germline gives CDR1 SGHTA, CDR2 FQGNSA. V shed 1 base, J shed 1 base, and the junction held 4 bases outside the gene matches. The CDR3 is made up of 16 amino acids. The CDR3 nucleotides read TGTGCCAGCAGCTTAGGGACAGGGGGTGTTTCCTACGAGCAGTACTTC. This gives the protein CASSLGTGGVSYEQYF.

This clone was counted a single time. The chain uses TRBV28 and TRBJ2-5; 8 nucleotides line up with TRBD1. CDR1 and CDR2 from the germline V gene are MDHEN and SYDVKM. The junction had 9 bases not matched to a gene; V was cut back by 5 bases and J by 4 bases. CDR3 length equals 15 residues. The CDR3 sequence: CASSIPDRERETQYF. CDR3 DNA sequence: TGTGCCAGCAGTATACCGGACAGGGAGCGAGAGACCCAGTACTTC.

The V gene is TRBV4-3, the J gene TRBJ1-2; 7 bases agree with TRBD1. The CDR3 runs 16 residues. Trimming took 5 bases from V and 3 from J; bases not matched to a gene: 12. Germline CDR1 LGHNA, CDR2 YSLEER. The CDR3 here is CASSTRGRQGDYGYTF. The CDR3 nucleotides read TGCGCCAGCAGCACCCGCGGCCGGCAGGGGGACTATGGCTACACCTTC.

The chain carries TRBV18 and TRBJ2-7, with D possibly being TRBD1 (7 bases). CDR1 is KGHSH and CDR2 is LQKENI in the germline V gene. The V gene lost 5 bases and the J gene lost 2 bases, with 16 bases spanning the gap. The CDR3 contains 15 residues. CDR3 residues: CASSRDAGGTYEQYF. CDR3 sequence (DNA): TGTGCCAGCTCAAGGGACGCAGGGGGGACCTACGAGCAGTACTTC.

The chain is built from TRBV6-6 and TRBJ2-3; the D gene is possibly TRBD1 (5 bases). Per germline, CDR1 MNHNY and CDR2 SVGAGI (reference sequence). Deletions cut 8 bases from V and 6 bases from J, with 9 bases between. This CDR3 has 11 amino acids. The CDR3 reads CASGAADTQYF. CDR3 DNA: TGTGCCAGCGGGGCTGCGGATACGCAGTATTTT.

The chain combines TRBV4-2 with TRBJ2-1, with D unresolved. V lost 0 bases to trimming and J lost 12 bases, with 12 bases between them. The CDR3 loop spans 13 amino acids. In germline, CDR1 is LGHNA, CDR2 YNFKEQ. The CDR3 region has the DNA TGTGCCAGCAGCCAAGAGTCCATTTTGAGGCAGTTCTTC. This sequence encodes CASSQESILRQFF.

V gene TRBV10-3 combines with J gene TRBJ2-6; 9 bases fit TRBD1. The germline CDR1 and CDR2 sequences are ENHRY and SYGVKD. J lost 2 bases, V lost 3 bases, and 11 bases had no gene match. CDR3 length equals 19 residues. The DNA for the CDR3 is TGTGCCATCAGTGAATCGGACAGGGGTTTCATGGCTGGGGCCAACGTCCTGACTTTC. This encodes CAISESDRGFMAGANVLTF.

The V call is TRBV7-2, the J call TRBJ2-7; D possibly corresponds to TRBD1 (5 bases). The germline CDR1 and CDR2 sequences are SGHTA and FQGNSA. V lost 2 bases to trimming and J lost 2 bases, with 7 bases between them. The CDR3 is 13 residues long. The CDR3 DNA reads as TGTGCCAGCAGCTTACACAGGACCTACGAGCAGTACTTC. Translation gives CASSLHRTYEQYF.

The chain uses TRBV3-1 (or the pseudogene TRBV3-2) and TRBJ1-1; 7 bases are a match to TRBD1. CDR1 and CDR2 (germline): LGHDT, YNNKEL (reference sequence). The trim removed 3 bases at V and 2 bases at J, leaving 15 bases unmatched. The CDR3 extends over 18 amino acids. The CDR3 sequence: CASSHPPQGESNNTEAFF. CDR3 DNA: TGTGCCAGCAGCCACCCTCCGCAGGGGGAATCTAATAACACTGAAGCTTTCTTT.

The chain employs TRBV19 and TRBJ2-6; 7 bases agree with TRBD1. Germline V CDR1 and CDR2: LNHDA, SQIVND (reference sequence). V was clipped by 5 bases and J by 4 bases; unmatched bases: 8. The CDR3 runs to 16 residues. This CDR3 is CASSYQTGVGANVLTF. The CDR3 DNA reads as TGTGCCAGTAGTTACCAAACAGGGGTCGGGGCCAACGTCCTGACTTTC.

This chain uses TRBV5-1 with TRBJ1-4, with 7 bases fitting TRBD1. V shed 4 bases and J 12 bases; nucleotides not matched to a gene: 12. The CDR3 covers 14 residues. The germline gives CDR1 SGHRS, CDR2 YFSETQ. CDR3 coding DNA: TGCGCCAGCAGCCATGGACAGGCCCCTTGGGAACTGTTTTTT. Residues: CASSHGQAPWELFF.

This sequence joins TRBV6-5 and TRBJ1-2; 7 positions match TRBD1. Looked up from germline, CDR1 is MNHEY and CDR2 is SVGAGI. The CDR3 has 15 residues. Germline trimming cut 6 bases from V and 3 bases from J; bases unmatched to any gene: 10. The CDR3 protein is CASREAGGFDYGYTF. For the CDR3, the DNA is TGTGCCAGCAGAGAGGCAGGGGGTTTTGACTATGGCTACACCTTC.